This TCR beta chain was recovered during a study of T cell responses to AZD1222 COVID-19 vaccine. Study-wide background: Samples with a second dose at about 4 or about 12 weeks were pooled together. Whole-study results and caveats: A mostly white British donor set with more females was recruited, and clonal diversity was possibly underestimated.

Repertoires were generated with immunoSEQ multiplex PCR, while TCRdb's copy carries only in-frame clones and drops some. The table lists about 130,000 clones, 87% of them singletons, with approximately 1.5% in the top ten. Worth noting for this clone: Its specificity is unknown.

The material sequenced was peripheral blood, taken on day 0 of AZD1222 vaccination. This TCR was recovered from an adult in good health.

CDR3 region: CASSLGGPMNTGELFF. CDR3 nucleotide sequence: TGTGCCAGCAGCTTGGGGGGTCCGATGAACACCGGGGAGCTGTTTTTT. The V and J genes are TRBV5-4 and TRBJ2-2; D is unresolved. Between the trimmed V and J ends, which lost 0 bases and 1 base, there was a span of 10 bases. Germline assignment: CDR1 SGHNT and CDR2 YYREEE (reference sequence). CDR3 length equals 16 residues.